The sequence of this T cell receptor beta chain was determined in a study of T cells after yellow fever vaccination. Using its own MiXCR run on the 5' RACE reads, TCRdb lists one record per CDR3 protein. The sample shows 200,000 to 300,000 distinct CDR3 sequences, roughly 4% of them seen only once. This clonotype was observed at least ten times. Antigen: not known. Study-level findings and limits: One caveat is that FACS-sorted repertoires could contain abundant clonotypes contaminating from the bulk population. By day 5 rather than day 15, the secondary response had peaked, though it was weaker. Clones that expanded after primary vaccination mostly reappeared after the booster (96% CD4, around 87% CD8).

Deletions cut 4 bases from V and 3 bases from J, with 7 bases between. CDR1 is SGHTA, CDR2 FQGTGA, per germline. The CDR3 length is 13 residues. The rearrangement uses TRBV7-3 and TRBJ1-3, with a tentative D call TRBD1 (5 bases). This TCR came from a man younger than 30 who received the YFV17D yellow fever vaccine. This specimen was PBMCs, taken 15 days after the yellow fever booster vaccination. In DNA, the CDR3 is TGTGCCAGCAGCTCTGACAGTGGAAACACCATATATTTT. Translated, it gives CASSSDSGNTIYF.